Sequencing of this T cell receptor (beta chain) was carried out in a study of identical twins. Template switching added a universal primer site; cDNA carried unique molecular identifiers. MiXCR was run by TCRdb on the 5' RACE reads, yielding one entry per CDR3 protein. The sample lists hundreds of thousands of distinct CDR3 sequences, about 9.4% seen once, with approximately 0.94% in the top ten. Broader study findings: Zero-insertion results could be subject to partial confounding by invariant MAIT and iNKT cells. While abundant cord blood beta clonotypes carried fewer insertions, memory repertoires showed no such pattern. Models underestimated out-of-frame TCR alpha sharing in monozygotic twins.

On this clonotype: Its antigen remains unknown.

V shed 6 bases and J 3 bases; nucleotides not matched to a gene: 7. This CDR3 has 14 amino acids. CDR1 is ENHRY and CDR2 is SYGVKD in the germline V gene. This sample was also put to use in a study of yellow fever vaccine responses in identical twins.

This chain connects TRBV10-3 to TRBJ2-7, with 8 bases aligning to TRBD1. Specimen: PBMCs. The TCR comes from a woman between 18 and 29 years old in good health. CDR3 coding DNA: TGTGCCATCAGCGTAGGACAGGGAGGCTACGAGCAGTACTTC. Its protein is CAISVGQGGYEQYF.